A selection of T cell receptor beta chains follows, all from one sample in a study of beta chain features in type 1 diabetes. Measured with immunoSEQ multiplex PCR; TCRdb has only the in-frame clones, and not every one. This table holds about 340,000 clones, less than 9.5% found once. Material for sequencing was central memory CD4+ T cells from blood. These receptors were collected from a woman under 30 in good health. Both conserved end residues are part of each CDR3. Each record gives: CDR3 protein, CDR3 DNA, CDR3 length, V gene, D gene, J gene, clone size. The D gene is left open where the match is weak. Only part of the rows carry a size: once, few, many, or a class if the clone is expanded.

CDR3 protein: CASSGRGRGTDTQYF
CDR3 DNA: TGTGCCAGCAGTGGACGCGGGAGGGGGACAGATACGCAGTATTTT
CDR3 length: 15
V gene: TRBV2
D gene: TRBD2
J gene: TRBJ2-3
clone size: NA

CDR3 protein: CASSGEGIYEQYF
CDR3 DNA: TGTGCCAGCAGTGGTGAGGGTATCTACGAGCAGTACTTC
CDR3 length: 13
V gene: TRBV6-1
D gene: NA
J gene: TRBJ2-7
clone size: few

CDR3 protein: CASVQENTEAFF
CDR3 DNA: TGTGCCAGCGTACAGGAGAACACTGAAGCTTTCTTT
CDR3 length: 12
V gene: TRBV7-9
D gene: NA
J gene: TRBJ1-1
clone size: many

CDR3 protein: CASSLTLNYGYTF
CDR3 DNA: TGTGCCAGCAGTCTGACATTAAACTATGGCTACACCTTC
CDR3 length: 13
V gene: TRBV28
D gene: NA
J gene: TRBJ1-2
clone size: NA

CDR3 protein: CASSSAWADTQYF
CDR3 DNA: TGTGCCAGCAGCTCCGCCTGGGCAGATACGCAGTATTTT
CDR3 length: 13
V gene: TRBV7-9
D gene: NA
J gene: TRBJ2-3
clone size: NA

CDR3 protein: CSVAGTGEGYEQYF
CDR3 DNA: TGCAGCGTAGCCGGGACAGGGGAAGGCTACGAGCAGTACTTC
CDR3 length: 14
V gene: TRBV29-1
D gene: TRBD1
J gene: TRBJ2-7
clone size: many

CDR3 protein: CASSLTMTDYNEQFF
CDR3 DNA: TGTGCCAGCAGCTTAACGATGACAGATTACAATGAGCAGTTCTTC
CDR3 length: 15
V gene: TRBV7-3
D gene: NA
J gene: TRBJ2-1
clone size: NA

CDR3 protein: CASRLAASNTGELFF
CDR3 DNA: TGTGCCAGCAGGCTAGCGGCCTCTAACACCGGGGAGCTGTTTTTT
CDR3 length: 15
V gene: TRBV6-6
D gene: TRBD2
J gene: TRBJ2-2
clone size: many

CDR3 protein: CASRPRGGGELFF
CDR3 DNA: TGTGCCAGCAGACCCCGGGGAGGCGGGGAGCTGTTTTTT
CDR3 length: 13
V gene: TRBV2
D gene: NA
J gene: TRBJ2-2
clone size: NA

CDR3 protein: CASSLQGGSNQPQHF
CDR3 DNA: TGTGCCAGCAGCTTACAGGGGGGGAGCAATCAGCCCCAGCATTTT
CDR3 length: 15
V gene: TRBV7-2
D gene: TRBD1
J gene: TRBJ1-5
clone size: NA

CDR3 protein: CASSSPRGSGNTIYF
CDR3 DNA: TGTGCCAGCAGCTCCCCCCGGGGCTCTGGAAACACCATATATTTT
CDR3 length: 15
V gene: TRBV7-8
D gene: NA
J gene: TRBJ1-3
clone size: many

CDR3 protein: CASSYSPGNTEAFF
CDR3 DNA: TGTGCCAGCAGTTACTCTCCCGGGAACACTGAAGCTTTCTTT
CDR3 length: 14
V gene: TRBV6-6
D gene: NA
J gene: TRBJ1-1
clone size: few

CDR3 protein: CASSVEGFPRNEQFF
CDR3 DNA: TGTGCCAGCAGCGTGGAGGGATTTCCTAGGAATGAGCAGTTCTTC
CDR3 length: 15
V gene: TRBV9
D gene: NA
J gene: TRBJ2-1
clone size: NA

CDR3 protein: CASSPGTSGHTGELFF
CDR3 DNA: TGTGCCAGCAGCCCGGGGACTAGCGGGCATACCGGGGAGCTGTTTTTT
CDR3 length: 16
V gene: TRBV7-8
D gene: TRBD2
J gene: TRBJ2-2
clone size: NA

CDR3 protein: CATSRVVGSYNEQFF
CDR3 DNA: TGTGCCACCAGCAGAGTTGTAGGCTCCTACAATGAGCAGTTCTTC
CDR3 length: 15
V gene: TRBV15
D gene: NA
J gene: TRBJ2-1
clone size: NA

CDR3 protein: CAISELSGRTDTQYF
CDR3 DNA: TGTGCCATCAGTGAGCTCAGCGGGAGAACAGATACGCAGTATTTT
CDR3 length: 15
V gene: TRBV10-3
D gene: TRBD2
J gene: TRBJ2-3
clone size: few

CDR3 protein: CASSPPELAGGNEQFF
CDR3 DNA: TGTGCCAGCAGCCCCCCGGAACTAGCGGGAGGAAATGAGCAGTTCTTC
CDR3 length: 16
V gene: TRBV4-2
D gene: TRBD2
J gene: TRBJ2-1
clone size: NA

CDR3 protein: CASSFRGMGDTQYF
CDR3 DNA: TGTGCCAGCAGTTTCAGGGGAATGGGAGATACGCAGTATTTT
CDR3 length: 14
V gene: TRBV27
D gene: NA
J gene: TRBJ2-3
clone size: NA

CDR3 protein: CASSTGQGYTGETQYF
CDR3 DNA: TGCGCCAGCAGCACAGGACAGGGGTACACCGGCGAGACCCAGTACTTC
CDR3 length: 16
V gene: TRBV5-1
D gene: TRBD1
J gene: TRBJ2-5
clone size: NA

CDR3 protein: CASSPPTGSGQGLSGYTF
CDR3 DNA: TGTGCCAGTAGTCCGCCCACGGGATCGGGACAGGGATTAAGTGGCTACACCTTC
CDR3 length: 18
V gene: TRBV19
D gene: TRBD1
J gene: TRBJ1-2
clone size: NA

CDR3 protein: CASRGRCEQYF
CDR3 DNA: TGTGCCAGCAGGGGACGATGCGAGCAGTACTTC
CDR3 length: 11
V gene: TRBV21-1
D gene: NA
J gene: TRBJ2-7
clone size: medium-sized

CDR3 protein: CASSRTSGYEQYF
CDR3 DNA: TGTGCCAGCAGCCGTACTAGCGGCTACGAGCAGTACTTC
CDR3 length: 13
V gene: TRBV5-6
D gene: TRBD2
J gene: TRBJ2-7
clone size: NA

CDR3 protein: CASSSGTSGRVDEQFF
CDR3 DNA: TGTGCCAGCAGTTCCGGGACTAGCGGGAGGGTCGATGAGCAGTTCTTC
CDR3 length: 16
V gene: TRBV28
D gene: TRBD2
J gene: TRBJ2-1
clone size: NA

CDR3 protein: CASSQDASGGYEQYF
CDR3 DNA: TGCGCCAGCAGCCAAGATGCTAGCGGGGGCTACGAGCAGTACTTC
CDR3 length: 15
V gene: TRBV4-3
D gene: TRBD2
J gene: TRBJ2-7
clone size: NA

CDR3 protein: CSVGGGLSYEQYF
CDR3 DNA: TGCAGCGTTGGTGGCGGCCTCTCCTACGAGCAGTACTTC
CDR3 length: 13
V gene: TRBV29-1
D gene: NA
J gene: TRBJ2-7
clone size: NA